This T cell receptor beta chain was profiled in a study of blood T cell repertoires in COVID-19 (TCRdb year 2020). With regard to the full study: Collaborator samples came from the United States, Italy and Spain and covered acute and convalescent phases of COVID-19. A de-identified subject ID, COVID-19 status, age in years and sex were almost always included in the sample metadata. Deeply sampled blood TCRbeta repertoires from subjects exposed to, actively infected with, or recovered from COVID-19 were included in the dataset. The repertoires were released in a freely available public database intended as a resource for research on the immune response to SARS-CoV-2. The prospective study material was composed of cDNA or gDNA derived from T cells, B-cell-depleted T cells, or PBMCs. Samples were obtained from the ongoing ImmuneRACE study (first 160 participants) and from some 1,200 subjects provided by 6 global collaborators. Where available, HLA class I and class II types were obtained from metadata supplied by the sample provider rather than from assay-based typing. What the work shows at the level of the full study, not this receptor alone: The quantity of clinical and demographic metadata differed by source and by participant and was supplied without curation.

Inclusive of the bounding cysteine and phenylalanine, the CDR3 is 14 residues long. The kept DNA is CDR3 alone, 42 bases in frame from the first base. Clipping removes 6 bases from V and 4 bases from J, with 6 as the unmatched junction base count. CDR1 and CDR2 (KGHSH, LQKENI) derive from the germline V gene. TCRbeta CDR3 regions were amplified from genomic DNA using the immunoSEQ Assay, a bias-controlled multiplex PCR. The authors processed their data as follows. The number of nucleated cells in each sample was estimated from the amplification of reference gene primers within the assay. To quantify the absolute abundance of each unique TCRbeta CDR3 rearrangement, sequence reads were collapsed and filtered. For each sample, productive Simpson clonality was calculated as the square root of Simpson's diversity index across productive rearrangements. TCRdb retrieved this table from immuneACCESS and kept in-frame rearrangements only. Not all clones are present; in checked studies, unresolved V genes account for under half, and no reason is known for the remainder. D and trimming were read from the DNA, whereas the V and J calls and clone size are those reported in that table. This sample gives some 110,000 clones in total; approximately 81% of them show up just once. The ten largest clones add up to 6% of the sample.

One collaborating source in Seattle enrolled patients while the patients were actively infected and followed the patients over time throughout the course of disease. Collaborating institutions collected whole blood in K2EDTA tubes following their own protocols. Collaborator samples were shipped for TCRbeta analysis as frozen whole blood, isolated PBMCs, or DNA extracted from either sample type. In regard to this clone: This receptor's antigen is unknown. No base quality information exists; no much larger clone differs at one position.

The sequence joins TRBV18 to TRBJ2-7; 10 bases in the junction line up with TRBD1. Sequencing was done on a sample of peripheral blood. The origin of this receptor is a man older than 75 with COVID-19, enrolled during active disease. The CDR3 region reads CASSQDRGYYEQYF. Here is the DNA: TGTGCCAGCTCTCAGGACAGGGGGTATTACGAGCAGTACTTC. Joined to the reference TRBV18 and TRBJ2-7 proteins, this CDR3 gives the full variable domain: NAGVMQNPRHLVRRRGQEARLRCSPMKGHSHVYWYRQLPEEGLKFMVYLQKENIIDESGMPKERFSAEFPKEGPSILRIQQVVRGDSAAYFCASSQDRGYYEQYFGPGTRLTVT.